This T cell receptor beta chain was observed in a study of control samples from healthy donors and cancer patients. Only in-frame clones appear in the TCRdb table, and some are missing; sequencing was by immunoSEQ multiplex PCR. Among 75,000 to 95,000 clones, less than 90% were seen once, and the ten largest hold about 8.6%. CDR1 and CDR2 from the germline V gene are MNHEY and SVGAGI. The CDR3 totals 15 residues. V lost 2 bases and J 6 bases, leaving 14 bases between the germline ends. This receptor was taken from a woman aged 45 to 65 with colorectal cancer. The V gene is TRBV6-5, the J gene TRBJ2-4; D unresolved. The sequenced material came from PBMCs. CDR3 protein: CASSYDLWGSNIQYF. CDR3 DNA sequence: TGTGCCAGCAGTTACGACCTATGGGGTTCAAACATTCAGTACTTC.